Below, 27 T cell receptor beta chains from the same sample are listed, as sequenced in a study of T-cell memory formation after mild COVID-19. One entry per CDR3 protein, called by TCRdb with MiXCR from the 5' RACE reads. The sample includes about 360,000 distinct CDR3 sequences, roughly 14% seen only once; the top ten take roughly 22%. Sequenced sample: PBMCs or a T cell subset sorted from them (not recorded which). The receptors here all came from a man in his late teens or twenties who had mild COVID-19 (a few samples of this study predate the infection). Cell type and time point are not known.

The chain has TRBV12-3 or TRBV12-4 and TRBJ1-5; a possible D gene is TRBD1 (5 bases). V was pared by 1 base and J by 4 bases, with 17 bases between. The CDR3 contains 17 residues. CDR3 in amino acids: CASSLGRAPRINQPQHF. The CDR3 DNA sequence: TGTGCCAGCAGTTTAGGCAGGGCCCCGAGAATTAATCAGCCCCAGCATTTT.

The chain carries TRBV5-1 and TRBJ1-5; D remains unclear. The germline V and J ends were trimmed by 5 bases and 3 bases, with 15 bases remaining between them. The CDR3 extends over 15 amino acids. CDR1 and CDR2 from the germline V gene are SGHRS and YFSETQ. This CDR3 is CASRPTPTTNQPQHF. CDR3 in DNA: TGCGCCAGCAGACCCACTCCTACCACCAATCAGCCCCAGCATTTT.

This clonotype appeared a few times. The chain couples TRBV5-1 to TRBJ2-7, with TRBD2 matching over 9 bases. With 4 bases clipped from V and 6 bases from J, the junction kept 14 bases outside the gene matches. The CDR3 loop spans 16 amino acids. Germline V lookup: CDR1 SGHRS, CDR2 YFSETQ. DNA for the CDR3: TGCGCCAGCAGCGCCCAAGTAGCGGGGGACTTCCGCGAGCAGTACTTC. It encodes CASSAQVAGDFREQYF.

This clonotype has only a few counts. The rearrangement uses TRBV4-3 and TRBJ1-2; 9 bases match TRBD1. CDR3 length: 14 amino acids. V shed 5 bases, J shed 4 bases, and the junction held 5 bases outside the gene matches. The V gene's germline CDR1 is LGHNA and CDR2 YSLEER. The CDR3 is CASSLDRGTYGYTF. The CDR3 DNA reads TGCGCCAGCAGCTTGGACAGGGGAACCTATGGCTACACCTTC.

This clonotype appeared a few times. The J gene is TRBJ2-5, the V gene TRBV7-3; 12 bases map to TRBD2. V trimming: 5 bases; J trimming: 7 bases; junction bases outside the gene matches: 11. Germline V CDR1 and CDR2: SGHTA, FQGTGA. This CDR3 has 16 amino acids. The DNA of the CDR3 is TGTGCCAGCAGCCCGGGGACTAGCGGGCACCTCCGGACCCAGTACTTC. Its translation: CASSPGTSGHLRTQYF.

The V and J genes are TRBV4-3 and TRBJ2-2; the match to TRBD2 covers 8 bases. The V gene's germline CDR1 is LGHNA and CDR2 YSLEER. The CDR3 spans 15 residues. Unmatched junction bases numbered 3, after V lost 3 bases and J lost 3 bases. The CDR3 DNA is TGCGCCAGCAGCCAGCGGGGGGCCTACACCGGGGAGCTGTTTTTT. This encodes CASSQRGAYTGELFF.

This clonotype was seen a few times. Germline and junction disagree at one end, which may indicate a read error. CDR3 sequence reads: CASSFYPSGANVLTF. The CDR3 nucleotides are TGTGCCAGCAGTTTTTATCCGTCTGGAGCCAACGTCCTGACTTTC. The chain employs TRBV12-3 or TRBV12-4 and TRBJ2-6, with D unclear. The CDR3 runs to 15 residues.

This clonotype was seen a few times. The gene calls are TRBV7-3 and TRBJ2-6, with D unclear. CDR1 and CDR2 (germline): SGHTA, FQGTGA. CDR3 length: 16 amino acids. Trimming removed 5 bases from V and 2 bases from J, with 13 bases in between. CDR3 DNA sequence: TGTGCCAGCAGCCCGACAACGGGCGCTGGGGCCAACGTCCTGACTTTC. Amino acids: CASSPTTGAGANVLTF.

V usage is TRBV12-3 or TRBV12-4 and J usage is TRBJ1-1, with D uncertain. Trimming took off 11 bases at V and 5 bases at J, with 18 bases between the two ends. This CDR3 spans 13 amino acids. The CDR3 bases are TGTGCCGTCCGGGGTTTCGGGAAGACTGAAGCTTTCTTT. This gives the protein CAVRGFGKTEAFF.

This sequence joins TRBV5-1 and TRBJ1-1; D is undetermined. This CDR3 has 15 amino acids. Per germline, CDR1 SGHRS and CDR2 YFSETQ. Trimming took off 1 base at V and 4 bases at J, with 14 bases between the two ends. The CDR3 here is CASSLYSGSGTEAFF. CDR3 nucleotides: TGCGCCAGCAGCTTGTATTCGGGATCGGGCACTGAAGCTTTCTTT.

This clonotype was observed a handful of times. The chain has TRBV3-1 and TRBJ2-1, with 11 bases matching TRBD2. The CDR3 runs 17 residues. Per the germline V gene, CDR1 is LGHDT and CDR2 is YNNKEL (reference sequence). V gave up 1 base and J gave up 6 bases; unmatched junction bases: 8. Here the CDR3 reads CASSQGVSGGARNEQFF. The CDR3, as DNA: TGTGCCAGCAGCCAAGGCGTTAGCGGGGGGGCCCGCAATGAGCAGTTCTTC.

This rearrangement joins TRBV7-2 to TRBJ1-1; tentatively, D is TRBD1 (5 bases). Trimming removed 5 bases from V and 3 bases from J, with 13 bases in between. Germline CDR1 is SGHTA and CDR2 is FQGNSA. This CDR3 spans 14 amino acids. The CDR3 nucleotides are TGTGCCAGCAGCCCCAACACAGGTTACACTGAAGCTTTCTTT. It codes for CASSPNTGYTEAFF.

This clonotype was detected a few times. The rearrangement links TRBV6-2 or TRBV6-3 to TRBJ2-1; D gene unclear. This CDR3 is built from 12 residues. Germline CDR1 is MNHEY and CDR2 is SVGEGT. Between the trimmed V and J ends, which lost 4 bases and 11 bases, there was a span of 12 bases. The CDR3: CASSWDYWKQFF. The CDR3 DNA reads TGTGCCAGCAGTTGGGATTATTGGAAGCAGTTCTTC.

This sequence joins TRBV24-1 and TRBJ2-7; D ambiguous. Germline V gene lookup returns CDR1 KGHDR and CDR2 SFDVKD. V lost 9 bases, J lost 7 bases, and 9 bases lay in between. The CDR3 totals 10 residues. The CDR3 loop is CATLQEEQYV. In DNA, the CDR3 is TGTGCCACCCTTCAGGAGGAGCAGTACGTC.

This clonotype was counted many times. The rearrangement joins TRBV12-3 or TRBV12-4 to TRBJ2-7; 7 bases are a match to TRBD2. CDR3 size: 13 residues. Trimming at V came to 3 bases and at J to 2 bases, leaving 1 base not matched to a gene. The CDR3 loop reads CASSFGGTYEQYF. DNA of the CDR3: TGTGCCAGCAGTTTCGGGGGGACCTACGAGCAGTACTTC.

The chain couples TRBV27 to TRBJ2-3; 7 bases line up with TRBD2. J lost 6 bases, V lost 2 bases, and 5 bases had no gene match. The germline CDR1 and CDR2 sequences are MNHEY and SMNVEV (reference sequence). CDR3 size: 14 residues. CDR3 region: CASSLAGDQDTQYF. The CDR3 DNA follows: TGTGCCAGCAGTTTAGCGGGGGATCAGGATACGCAGTATTTT.

V and J are TRBV6-2 or TRBV6-3 and TRBJ2-1; the match to TRBD1 covers 9 bases. V was clipped by 0 bases and J by 6 bases; unmatched bases: 6. This CDR3 contains 16 residues. Germline values: CDR1 MNHEY, CDR2 SVGEGT. The CDR3 region is CASSYSGTGRANEQFF. The CDR3 region has the DNA TGTGCCAGCAGTTACTCCGGGACAGGGAGAGCCAATGAGCAGTTCTTC.

The CDR3 protein is CASSGRGAIADTQYF. CDR3 nucleotide sequence: TGTGCCAGCAGCGGACGAGGGGCGATCGCAGATACGCAGTATTTT. This rearrangement joins TRBV9 to TRBJ2-3, with D perhaps assigned TRBD1 or TRBD2 (5 bases each). The CDR3 totals 15 residues. V lost 3 bases and J 4 bases, leaving 15 bases between the germline ends. The germline V gene encodes CDR1 SGDLS and CDR2 YYNGEE.

J is TRBJ1-1 and V is TRBV10-2, with 7 bases that match TRBD1. Germline assignment: CDR1 WSHSY and CDR2 SAAADI. The V gene end was trimmed by 6 bases and the J gene end by 4 bases; junction bases not matched to a gene: 5. This CDR3 comprises 13 residues. The CDR3: CASSQQGFTEAFF. The CDR3 nucleotides are TGCGCCAGCAGCCAACAGGGGTTCACTGAAGCTTTCTTT.

The CDR3 sequence is CASSATGVQANYGYTF. The CDR3 DNA is TGTGCCAGCAGCGCCACAGGGGTCCAAGCTAACTATGGCTACACCTTC. The rearrangement links TRBV7-9 to TRBJ1-2; 7 bases map to TRBD1. The germline V gene encodes CDR1 SEHNR and CDR2 FQNEAQ (reference sequence). This CDR3 contains 16 residues. V lost 5 bases to trimming and J lost 0 bases; unmatched junction nucleotides: 9.

The chain links TRBV12-3 or TRBV12-4 to TRBJ2-7; D is perhaps TRBD2 (6 bases). The CDR3 runs to 13 residues. V lost 4 bases, J lost 3 bases, and 10 bases lay in between. CDR3 amino acids: CASSSNGGYEQYF. The DNA for the CDR3 is TGTGCCAGCAGTTCCAACGGGGGCTACGAGCAGTACTTC.

This rearrangement joins TRBV12-5 to TRBJ1-1, with TRBD1 as a possible D gene (6 bases). The CDR3 consists of 13 residues. Per germline, CDR1 LGHNT and CDR2 FRNRAP. Trimming took 2 bases from V and 10 from J, leaving 14 bases between them. The CDR3 sequence: CASGLTQGSRAFF. The CDR3 nucleotides are TGTGCTAGTGGTTTGACCCAGGGGAGTCGAGCTTTCTTT.

A few counts support this clonotype. The CDR3 coding sequence is TGTGCCAGCAGCCCTGGACTAGATCCAGATACGCAGTATTTT. Its translation is CASSPGLDPDTQYF. This chain joins TRBV7-3 and TRBJ2-3; 7 bases agree with TRBD2. This CDR3 region has 14 residues. The J segment lost 4 bases and the V segment lost 5 bases, leaving 6 bases of the junction unmatched. CDR1 and CDR2 from the germline V gene are SGHTA and FQGTGA.

This clonotype has only a few counts. The chain joins TRBV20-1 to TRBJ1-5, with TRBD1 matching over 9 bases. The CDR3 is 15 residues long. Germline CDR1 DFQATT, CDR2 SNEGSKA (reference sequence). CDR3 sequence: CSVDRGDGFNQPQHF. For the CDR3, the DNA is TGCAGCGTGGACAGGGGCGATGGGTTTAATCAGCCCCAGCATTTT.

This clonotype was observed a handful of times. The genes are TRBV6-6 and TRBJ1-4, with D perhaps matching TRBD1 (6 bases). Germline V gene data show CDR1 as MNHNY and CDR2 as SVGAGI (reference sequence). The length of the CDR3 is 12 residues. Trimming shortened V by 5 bases and J by 8 bases, and 9 bases separated the two germline ends. The CDR3 protein is CASSDRPEKLFF. The CDR3 DNA sequence: TGTGCCAGCAGTGACAGGCCAGAAAAACTGTTTTTT.

This sequence joins TRBV27 and TRBJ1-4; 12 bases are shared with TRBD1. Unmatched junction bases numbered 9, after V lost 5 bases and J lost 5 bases. CDR1 MNHEY and CDR2 SMNVEV come from the germline V gene (reference sequence). The CDR3 spans 17 residues. CDR3 amino acids: CASSNLGTGGANEKLFF. The CDR3 nucleotides are TGTGCCAGCAGTAACCTGGGGACAGGGGGCGCGAATGAAAAACTGTTTTTT.

This chain joins TRBV12-3 or TRBV12-4 and TRBJ2-5, with D perhaps matching TRBD1 (5 bases). Trimming left V 2 bases short and J 0 bases short, with 16 bases between. The CDR3 has 17 residues. The CDR3 is CASSLRVRQINQETQYF. Here the CDR3 DNA reads TGTGCCAGCAGTTTACGAGTACGACAGATAAACCAAGAGACCCAGTACTTC.